Each of the 15 T cell receptor beta chains below was sequenced from the same sample in a study of beta chain features in type 1 diabetes. The authors reverse transcribed all of the isolated RNA, so sequencing captured expressed TCRB transcripts. Sequenced by immunoSEQ multiplex PCR; TCRdb stores in-frame clones only, minus some. The sample yields under 900,000 clones, roughly 15% seen once. Sequencing was done on a sample of naive CD4+ T cells from blood. The receptors were gathered from a woman aged 18-29 years in good health.

A note on this clone: Other DNA sequences in this specimen translate into the identical CDR3. The chain combines TRBV18 with TRBJ2-5; D not certain. The CDR3 is 13 residues long. Germline CDR1 is KGHSH and CDR2 is LQKENI. The ends were cut back, 3 bases at V and 1 base at J, with 6 bases in the middle. The CDR3 reads CASSPHSQETQYF. The CDR3 DNA follows: TGTGCCAGCTCACCCCATTCCCAAGAGACCCAGTACTTC.

This clone occurred a few times. The V call is TRBV18, the J call TRBJ1-5; TRBD1 matches 8 bases. Looked up from germline, CDR1 is KGHSH and CDR2 is LQKENI. The CDR3 has 17 amino acids. V dropped 4 bases and J dropped 3; count of bases not matched to a gene: 11. The CDR3 DNA is TGTGCCAGCTCACAAAACCGACAGGGGCTTAACAATCAGCCCCAGCATTTT. It yields the protein CASSQNRQGLNNQPQHF.

The chain combines TRBV7-9 with TRBJ2-2; 12 nucleotides align to TRBD2. Germline V CDR1 and CDR2: SEHNR, FQNEAQ (reference sequence). The J segment lost 6 bases and the V segment lost 5 bases, leaving 4 bases of the junction unmatched. The CDR3 loop spans 15 amino acids. The CDR3: CASSRRLAGAGELFF. The CDR3 bases are TGTGCCAGCAGCCGAAGACTAGCGGGAGCCGGGGAGCTGTTTTTT.

The gene calls are TRBV9 and TRBJ2-7; TRBD2 matches 11 bases. Germline CDR1 SGDLS, CDR2 YYNGEE. The V and J ends lost 0 bases and 2 bases, in that order; junction bases with no gene match: 4. The CDR3 is 16 residues long. CDR3 bases: TGTGCCAGCAGCGTAGGTCTAGCGGGAGGTACCTACGAGCAGTACTTC. Translating gives CASSVGLAGGTYEQYF.

This clone was counted between two and nine times. The chain is built from TRBV7-2 and TRBJ2-7; possibly TRBD1 or TRBD2 for D (6 bases each). The germline gives CDR1 SGHTA, CDR2 FQGNSA. The CDR3 is made up of 15 amino acids. Trimming removed 5 bases from V and 3 bases from J, with 17 bases in between. CDR3 nucleotides: TGTGCCAGCAGCCTAGGAGGGGGGCCCCACTACGAGCAGTACTTC. Its protein is CASSLGGGPHYEQYF.

This clone was observed a handful of times. V is TRBV5-1 and J is TRBJ2-3, with 8 bases that match TRBD1. The CDR3 contains 15 residues. Germline CDR1 is SGHRS and CDR2 is YFSETQ. Trimming took 4 bases from V and 1 from J; bases not matched to a gene: 5. The DNA for the CDR3 is TGCGCCAGCAGCCATTTACAGGGGGGCACAGATACGCAGTATTTT. It is translated as CASSHLQGGTDTQYF. Complete variable domain (other parts from reference TRBV5-1 and TRBJ2-3): KAGVTQTPRYLIKTRGQQVTLSCSPISGHRSVSWYQQTPGQGLQFLFEYFSETQRNKGNFPGRFSGRQFSNSRSEMNVSTLELGDSALYLCASSHLQGGTDTQYFGPGTRLTVL.

This chain connects TRBV2 to TRBJ2-7; D may be TRBD2 (5 bases). V was pared by 4 bases and J by 9 bases, with 10 bases between. Germline V gives CDR1 SNHLY, CDR2 FYNNEI. The CDR3 contains 11 residues. CDR3 residues: CASSAAAGQYF. The CDR3 DNA follows: TGTGCCAGCAGTGCAGCGGCAGGGCAGTACTTC. The full variable domain, its missing parts supplied by reference TRBV2 and TRBJ2-7, is EPEVTQTPSHQVTQMGQEVILRCVPISNHLYFYWYRQILGQKVEFLVSFYNNEISEKSEIFDDQFSVERPDGSNFTLKIRSTKLEDSAMYFCASSAAAGQYFGPGTRLTVT.

There are a few counts of this clone. This chain uses TRBV7-2 with TRBJ2-5; the D is unclear. From germline, CDR1 is SGHTA and CDR2 FQGNSA. The V gene lost 1 base and the J gene lost 5 bases, with 14 bases spanning the gap. This CDR3 region has 15 residues. CDR3 protein: CASSLGPIMDETQYF. The CDR3 DNA is TGTGCCAGCAGCTTAGGCCCGATCATGGACGAGACCCAGTACTTC.

To note about this clone: Relative to the germline gene, one junction end is altered; a read error may explain this. The sample contains more than one DNA sequence encoding this CDR3. The chain joins TRBV7-9 to TRBJ2-7; 9 positions agree with TRBD2. The germline V gene encodes CDR1 SEHNR and CDR2 FQNEAQ (reference sequence). The CDR3 extends over 13 amino acids. CDR3 DNA sequence: TGTGCCAGCAGCCTAGCGGGAACCTACGAGCAGTACTTC. Amino acid sequence: CASSLAGTYEQYF. The full variable domain, rest sourced from reference TRBV7-9 and TRBJ2-7, is DTGVSQNPRHKITKRGQNVTFRCDPISEHNRLYWYRQTLGQGPEFLTYFQNEAQLEKSRLLSDRFSAERPKGSFSTLEIQRTEQGDSAMYLCASSLAGTYEQYFGPGTRLTVT.

The table lists this clone with a few counts. The chain has TRBV15 and TRBJ2-2; D is possibly TRBD2 (5 bases). CDR3 length equals 15 residues. Trimming left V 0 bases short and J 6 bases short, with 11 bases between. Germline-derived CDR1 and CDR2 are LNHNV and YYDKDF (reference sequence). CDR3 sequence (DNA): TGTGCCACCAGCAGAGATTTTGCGGGCGCCGGGGAGCTGTTTTTT. It is translated as CATSRDFAGAGELFF.

This clone was seen a few times. V is TRBV28 and J is TRBJ1-5; D gene unclear. Germline lookup yields CDR1 MDHEN and CDR2 SYDVKM. CDR3 length: 15 amino acids. With 2 bases removed from V and 5 bases from J, the gap between germline ends came to 13 bases. In nucleotides, the CDR3 is TGTGCCAGCAGTTTAAGCGGCCTACGCTATCAGCCCCAGCATTTT. Protein product: CASSLSGLRYQPQHF. The full variable domain, completed using reference TRBV28 and TRBJ1-5, is DVKVTQSSRYLVKRTGEKVFLECVQDMDHENMFWYRQDPGLGLRLIYFSYDVKMKEKGDIPEGYSVSREKKERFSLILESASTNQTSMYLCASSLSGLRYQPQHFGDGTRLSIL.

The gene calls are TRBV6-5 and TRBJ2-3; 7 bases line up with TRBD2. V was pared by 0 bases and J by 4 bases, with 4 bases of the junction left unmatched. The germline CDR1 and CDR2 sequences are MNHEY and SVGAGI. This CDR3 spans 15 amino acids. The CDR3 bases are TGTGCCAGCAGTTACTCCGCGGGAGTCCCAGATACGCAGTATTTT. This translates into CASSYSAGVPDTQYF.

A few counts support this clone. V gene TRBV9 combines with J gene TRBJ2-3; 11 bases map to TRBD2. CDR3 size: 18 residues. V lost 3 bases and J lost 4; bases outside the gene matches: 13. Germline CDR1 reads SGDLS; CDR2 reads YYNGEE. The CDR3 bases are TGTGCCAGCAGCGGTTTCTATAGCGGGAGGGCCGGATCAGATACGCAGTATTTT. Protein sequence: CASSGFYSGRAGSDTQYF. The full variable domain, in which reference TRBV9 and TRBJ2-3 provide the parts outside the CDR3, is DSGVTQTPKHLITATGQRVTLRCSPRSGDLSVYWYQQSLDQGLQFLIQYYNGEERAKGNILERFSAQQFPDLHSELNLSSLELGDSALYFCASSGFYSGRAGSDTQYFGPGTRLTVL.

V and J are TRBV7-3 and TRBJ1-2; no clear D gene. The V end was cut by 5 bases, the J end by 5 bases, with 12 bases between. CDR1 is SGHTA, CDR2 FQGTGA, per germline. This CDR3 contains 13 residues. CDR3 sequence (DNA): TGTGCCAGCAGCGCCTCCAAAACATATGGCTACACCTTC. Translating gives CASSASKTYGYTF.

This clone was seen a few times. The rearrangement uses TRBV11-1 and TRBJ2-1; possibly TRBD2 for D (5 bases). The CDR3 extends over 15 amino acids. CDR1 SGHAT and CDR2 FQDESV come from the germline V gene (reference sequence). V dropped 4 bases and J dropped 9 bases, with 19 bases sitting between them. The CDR3 here is CASSSSPGIEGEQFF. The CDR3 bases are TGTGCCAGCAGCTCTTCCCCGGGGATCGAAGGTGAGCAGTTCTTC.